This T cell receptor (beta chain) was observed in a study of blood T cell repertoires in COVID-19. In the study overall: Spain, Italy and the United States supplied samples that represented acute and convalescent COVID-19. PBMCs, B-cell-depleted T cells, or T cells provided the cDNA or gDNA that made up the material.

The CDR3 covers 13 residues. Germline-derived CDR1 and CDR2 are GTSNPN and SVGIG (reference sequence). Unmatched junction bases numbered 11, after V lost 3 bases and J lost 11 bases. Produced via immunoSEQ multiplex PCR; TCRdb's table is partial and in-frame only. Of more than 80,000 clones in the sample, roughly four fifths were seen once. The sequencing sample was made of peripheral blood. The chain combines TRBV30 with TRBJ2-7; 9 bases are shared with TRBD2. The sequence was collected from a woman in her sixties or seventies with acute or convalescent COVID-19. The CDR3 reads CAWSEAGGLSEYF. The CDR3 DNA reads TGTGCCTGGAGCGAAGCGGGAGGACTATCAGAGTACTTC.